A single sample gave rise to the 8 T cell receptor beta chains below, sequenced in a study of response to subunit inactivated influenza vaccine. A single record per CDR3 protein comes from TCRdb applying MiXCR to the RT-PCR reads. The profile shows roughly 460,000 distinct CDR3 sequences, approximately 11% of them singletons. This material consisted of PBMCs from blood, taken 40 to 50 days after vaccination. These receptors were collected from a man in his fifties who received an inactivated influenza vaccine.

This clonotype was seen a few times. The V and J genes are TRBV15 and TRBJ2-5; D is unresolved. Germline-derived CDR1 and CDR2 are LNHNV and YYDKDF (reference sequence). The V gene lost 5 bases and the J gene lost 3 bases, with 13 bases spanning the gap. The length of the CDR3 is 14 residues. CDR3 loop: CATSGWATEETQYF. CDR3 nucleotides: TGTGCCACCAGCGGTTGGGCGACGGAAGAGACCCAGTACTTC.

The rearrangement links TRBV28 to TRBJ2-1; D is unclear. V lost 4 bases and J 3 bases, leaving 16 bases between the germline ends. Germline V gene lookup returns CDR1 MDHEN and CDR2 SYDVKM. There are 16 residues in the CDR3. The CDR3 DNA reads as TGTGCCAGCAGTTCCGTTCCAGGATGGGTCTACAATGAGCAGTTCTTC. This encodes CASSSVPGWVYNEQFF. Supplemented by reference TRBV28 and TRBJ2-1, the full variable domain reads DVKVTQSSRYLVKRTGEKVFLECVQDMDHENMFWYRQDPGLGLRLIYFSYDVKMKEKGDIPEGYSVSREKKERFSLILESASTNQTSMYLCASSSVPGWVYNEQFFGPGTRLTVL.

CDR3 in amino acids: CASRSPSSGGVKETQYF. DNA for the CDR3: TGTGCCAGCAGGTCTCCGTCGAGCGGGGGGGTTAAAGAGACCCAGTACTTC. The chain links TRBV7-2 to TRBJ2-5, with 10 bases aligning to TRBD2. The CDR3 consists of 17 residues. The V segment lost 6 bases and the J segment 3 bases; nucleotides outside the gene matches: 13. Germline lookup yields CDR1 SGHTA and CDR2 FQGNSA.

This chain connects TRBV4-2 to TRBJ2-7; no reliable D call. Germline CDR1 is LGHNA and CDR2 is YNFKEQ. The ends were cut back, 5 bases at V and 7 bases at J, with 15 bases in the middle. The CDR3 is 13 residues long. CDR3 in amino acids: CASSYRAGAEQYF. The CDR3 coding sequence is TGTGCCAGCAGCTACCGGGCCGGCGCAGAGCAGTACTTC.

The chain uses TRBV20-1 and TRBJ2-5, with 12 bases fitting TRBD2. With 4 bases clipped from V and 5 bases from J, the junction kept 8 bases outside the gene matches. Germline V gene lookup returns CDR1 DFQATT and CDR2 SNEGSKA (reference sequence). This CDR3 has 15 amino acids. For the CDR3, the DNA is TGCAGTGCTATTAAGGCTAGCGGGAGGGTCGAGACCCAGTACTTC. Its protein is CSAIKASGRVETQYF.

This clonotype came up many times. This chain connects TRBV10-3 to TRBJ1-1; D remains ambiguous. Germline CDR1 ENHRY, CDR2 SYGVKD. This CDR3 has 12 amino acids. The chain's CDR3 is CAANRGNTEAFF. Written as DNA, the CDR3 is TGTGCGGCCAATAGAGGGAACACTGAAGCTTTCTTT.

This clonotype was observed a handful of times. In DNA form, the CDR3 reads TGTGCCACCAGTGATTTGGTGGGGCAGATTGAGACCCAGTACTTC. The encoded protein is CATSDLVGQIETQYF. The chain employs TRBV24-1 and TRBJ2-5, with D perhaps TRBD1 (5 bases). This CDR3 comprises 15 residues. The V gene lost 0 bases and the J gene lost 5 bases, with 12 bases spanning the gap. Germline V lookup: CDR1 KGHDR, CDR2 SFDVKD.

The table lists this clonotype with a few counts. The V call is TRBV5-1, the J call TRBJ2-5; TRBD1 might be the D (6 bases). Looked up from germline, CDR1 is SGHRS and CDR2 is YFSETQ. With 1 base removed from V and 4 bases from J, the gap between germline ends came to 11 bases. There are 14 residues in the CDR3. The CDR3 is CASSLLWGRETQYF. The CDR3 DNA follows: TGCGCCAGCAGCTTGTTATGGGGGCGAGAGACCCAGTACTTC.